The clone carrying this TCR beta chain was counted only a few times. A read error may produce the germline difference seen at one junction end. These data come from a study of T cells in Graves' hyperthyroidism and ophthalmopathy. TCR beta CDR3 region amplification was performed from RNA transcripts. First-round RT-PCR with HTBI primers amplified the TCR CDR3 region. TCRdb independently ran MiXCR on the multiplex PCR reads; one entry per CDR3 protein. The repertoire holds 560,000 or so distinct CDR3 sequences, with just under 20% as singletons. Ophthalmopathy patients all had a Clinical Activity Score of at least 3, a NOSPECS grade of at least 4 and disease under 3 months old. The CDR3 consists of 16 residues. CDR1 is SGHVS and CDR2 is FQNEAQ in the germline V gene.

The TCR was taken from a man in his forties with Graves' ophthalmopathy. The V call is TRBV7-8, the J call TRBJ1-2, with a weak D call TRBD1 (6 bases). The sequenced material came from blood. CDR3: CASSVRDTDPNYGYTF. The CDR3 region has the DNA TGCGCCAGCAGCGTCCGGGACACCGACCCGAACTATGGCTACACCTTC.